The clone carrying this T cell receptor (beta chain) was counted only a few times. The sequenced patients had an expansion of CD8+CD57+ cells seen by flow cytometry. Researchers used genomic DNA as the template to profile TCR beta VDJ and CDR3. TCRdb called the reads again in MiXCR, with one record for every CDR3 protein. The sample yields 160,000 or so distinct CDR3 sequences, around half seen once. The sample is drawn from a study of CD8+CD57+ T cells in acquired aplastic anemia. Input material: sorted CD4+, CD8+, or CD8+CD57+ T cells (not recorded which) from PBMCs. This receptor was obtained from a human donor with aplastic anemia.

CDR3 in amino acids: CATGDRGYEQYF. In DNA form, the CDR3 reads TGTGCCACTGGGGACAGGGGCTACGAGCAGTACTTC. The chain joins TRBV15 to TRBJ2-7; 10 bases fit TRBD1. The V segment lost 9 bases and the J segment 3 bases; nucleotides outside the gene matches: 2. The CDR3 runs 12 residues. CDR1 is LNHNV, CDR2 YYDKDF, per germline (reference sequence).